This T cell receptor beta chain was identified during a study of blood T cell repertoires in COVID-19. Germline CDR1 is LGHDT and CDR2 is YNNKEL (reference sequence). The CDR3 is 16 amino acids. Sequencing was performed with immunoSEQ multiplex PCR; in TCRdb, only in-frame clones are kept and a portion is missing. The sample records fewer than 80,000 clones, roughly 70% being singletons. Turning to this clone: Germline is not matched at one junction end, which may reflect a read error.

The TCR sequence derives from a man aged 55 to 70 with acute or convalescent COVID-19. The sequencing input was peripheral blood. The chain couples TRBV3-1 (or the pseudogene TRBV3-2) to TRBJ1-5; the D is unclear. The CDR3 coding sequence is TGTGCCAGCAGCCAAGATATGTCGGATAGCAATCAGTCCCAGCATTTT. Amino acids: CASSQDMSDSNQSQHF.